The 17 T cell receptor beta chains presented below share a single source sample, sequenced in a study of T cells in women clearing cervical HPV infection. Assay: immunoSEQ multiplex PCR; the TCRdb copy retains only in-frame clones and omits some. This table lists some 37,000 clones. The specimen was blood buffy coat. Every receptor here comes from a woman aged 18-70 years with a cervical HPV16 infection that either progressed to CIN3+ or cleared (not recorded which).

Of note for this clone: The read comes to an end 3 residues before the CDR3 does, leaving the germline J gene to fill in the end. The chain uses TRBV29-1 and TRBJ2-7; TRBD1 aligns across 11 bases. Germline V gene sequence: CDR1 SQVTM, CDR2 ANQGSEA. Trimming took 0 bases from V and 4 from J; bases not matched to a gene: 5. This CDR3 is built from 15 residues. The sequenced CDR3 bases are TGCAGCGTTGAAGACGCGGGACAGGGGGGTTACGAG. Encoded protein: CSVEDAGQGGYE. In full, the CDR3 is CSVEDAGQGGYEQYF.

Considering frequency, this clone is medium-sized (0.01 to 0.1%). The CDR3 goes on 3 residues after the read ends, and that part is filled in from the germline J gene. The chain links TRBV28 to TRBJ1-4; 7 bases match TRBD1. Germline V lookup: CDR1 MDHEN, CDR2 SYDVKM. V dropped 4 bases and J dropped 5; count of bases not matched to a gene: 7. This CDR3 comprises 15 residues. The CDR3 loop is CASSSQTGPNEKLFF. The CDR3 bases that were read are TGTGCCAGCAGTTCTCAGACAGGGCCCAATGAAAAA.

Notes on this clone: Read sequence stops 3 residues before the CDR3 end, and the germline J gene provides the missing end. The chain links TRBV7-9 to TRBJ1-2; maybe TRBD1 (5 bases). The V gene's germline CDR1 is SEHNR and CDR2 FQNEAQ (reference sequence). The CDR3 runs to 12 residues. The CDR3 bases that were read are TGTGCCAGCAGCTTAGAGGGGAATGAC. This gives the protein CASSLEGND. The full CDR3 protein is CASSLEGNDYTF. The full variable domain, completed using reference TRBV7-9 and TRBJ1-2, is DTGVSQNPRHKITKRGQNVTFRCDPISEHNRLYWYRQTLGQGPEFLTYFQNEAQLEKSRLLSDRFSAERPKGSFSTLEIQRTEQGDSAMYLCASSLEGNDYTFGSGTRLTVV.

Remarks on this clone: Read data end 3 residues before the CDR3 end; the end is taken from the germline J gene. The chain uses TRBV6-2 or TRBV6-3 and TRBJ1-2; TRBD1 agrees at 8 bases. The germline CDR1 and CDR2 sequences are MNHEY and SVGEGT. The CDR3 is made up of 15 amino acids. Incomplete CDR3 DNA: TGTGCCAGCAGTACCCGGACAGGGAGCTCCTACGAC. Translating it yields CASSTRTGSSYD. The whole CDR3 region reads CASSTRTGSSYDYTF.

In regard to this clone: The read terminates 3 residues before the CDR3 end, so the remaining end is supplied by the germline J gene. The chain is built from TRBV29-1 and TRBJ2-1, with a tentative D call TRBD1 (6 bases). The CDR3 has 14 residues. With 0 bases removed from V and 5 bases from J, the gap between germline ends came to 11 bases. In germline, CDR1 is SQVTM, CDR2 ANQGSEA. The part of the CDR3 DNA that was read is TGCAGCGTTGAAGACGTCCGGGACAACAATGAG. This sequence encodes CSVEDVRDNNE. The CDR3, in full, reads CSVEDVRDNNEQFF.

Of note for this clone: With the read ending 3 residues before the CDR3 end, the germline J gene is used to fill in that end. The V gene is TRBV5-6, the J gene TRBJ2-5, with 7 bases identical to TRBD2. Per germline, CDR1 SGHDT and CDR2 YYEEEE. Unmatched junction bases numbered 8, after V lost 1 base and J lost 5 bases. The CDR3 runs to 15 residues. This chain's CDR3 is CASSLSGATRETQYF. The covered CDR3 bases are TGTGCCAGCAGCTTGAGCGGGGCAACGAGGGAGACC.

On this clone itself: Read data end 3 residues before the CDR3 end; the end is taken from the germline J gene. This chain connects TRBV20-1 to TRBJ2-3, with 9 bases identical to TRBD2. Per germline, CDR1 DFQATT and CDR2 SNEGSKA (reference sequence). There are 16 residues in the CDR3. The covered CDR3 bases are TGCAGTGCTAGGGGGTTACCTAGCGGGGCCCAAGAGACG. This gives the protein CSARGLPSGAQET. The full CDR3 reads CSARGLPSGAQETQYF.

Comment on this clone: The CDR3 goes on 3 residues after the read ends, and that part is filled in from the germline J gene. The V and J genes are TRBV7-8 and TRBJ2-2; TRBD2 is a possible D gene (7 bases). The length of the CDR3 is 16 residues. Germline V CDR1 and CDR2: SGHVS, FQNEAQ. CDR3 loop: CASSLGLGGEFEKLFF. The CDR3 bases that were read are TGTGCCAGCAGCTTAGGGTTAGGGGGGGAATTTGAAAAG.

Regarding this clone: The CDR3 is cut off 3 residues early in the read; its end comes from the germline J gene. The genes are TRBV6-2 or TRBV6-3 and TRBJ2-1; 12 bases are shared with TRBD2. Germline V CDR1 and CDR2: MNHEY, SVGEGT. V dropped 7 bases and J dropped 6; count of bases not matched to a gene: 10. The CDR3 contains 16 residues. Partial CDR3 DNA: TGTGCCAGCATCACGAGGCTAGCGGGGGGGAGCAATGAG. Translated: CASITRLAGGSNE. The complete CDR3 sequence is CASITRLAGGSNEQFF.

In regard to this clone: The sequence runs out 3 residues before the end of the CDR3; the remainder is reconstructed from the germline J gene. The chain couples TRBV10-3 to TRBJ1-4; tentative D call: TRBD1 (5 bases). Germline CDR1 reads ENHRY; CDR2 reads SYGVKD. The CDR3 sequence is 13 residues long. The CDR3 DNA, read in part, is TGTGCCATCACCGACAAGGAGGGGCGACCA. This encodes CAITDKEGRP. The CDR3, in full, reads CAITDKEGRPLFF.

In the case of this clone: The sequenced fragment ends 3 residues before the CDR3 boundary, so the rest is inferred from the germline J gene. Other DNA sequences in the sample encode the same CDR3. V usage is TRBV19 and J usage is TRBJ2-3, with 16 bases that match TRBD2. Germline-derived CDR1 and CDR2 are LNHDA and SQIVND (reference sequence). The CDR3 runs 16 residues. The part of the CDR3 DNA that was read is TGTGCCAGTAGCACGGGACTAGCGGGGGGGCCAGTTCCG. The encoded protein is CASSTGLAGGPVP. The whole CDR3 protein reads CASSTGLAGGPVPQYF.

Note on this clone: The read terminates 3 residues ahead of where the CDR3 ends, so the germline J gene completes it. The chain employs TRBV6-4 and TRBJ2-7; 10 positions match TRBD1. CDR3 size: 14 residues. From germline, CDR1 is MRHNA and CDR2 SNTAGT. V shed 6 bases, J shed 2 bases, and the junction held 4 bases outside the gene matches. CDR3 bases read: TGTGCCAGCAGCGCCGGGACAGGGGCCTACGAG. Translation: CASSAGTGAYE. From start to end, the CDR3 is CASSAGTGAYEQYF.

As concerns this clone: The read ends 3 residues before the CDR3 terminus; that terminus is restored from the germline J gene. The chain uses TRBV5-1 and TRBJ2-2; 9 bases are a match to TRBD1. V lost 5 bases and J lost 3; bases outside the gene matches: 8. Germline CDR1 reads SGHRS; CDR2 reads YFSETQ. The CDR3 consists of 16 residues. The DNA read from the CDR3 is TGCGCCAGCAGGGCTGGACAGGGGCAGGACACCGGGGAG. Amino acid sequence: CASRAGQGQDTGE. The full CDR3 sequence reads CASRAGQGQDTGELFF. Full variable domain (remainder filled in from reference TRBV5-1 and TRBJ2-2): KAGVTQTPRYLIKTRGQQVTLSCSPISGHRSVSWYQQTPGQGLQFLFEYFSETQRNKGNFPGRFSGRQFSNSRSEMNVSTLELGDSALYLCASRAGQGQDTGELFFGEGSRLTVL.

About this clone itself: The read ends 3 residues before the CDR3 terminus; that terminus is restored from the germline J gene. The chain couples TRBV18 to TRBJ2-3, with 7 bases matching TRBD2. Germline assignment: CDR1 KGHSH and CDR2 LQKENI. The CDR3 is made up of 16 amino acids. CDR3 sequence reads: CASSPPSGTIQETQYF. Partial CDR3 DNA: TGTGCCAGCTCACCACCTTCCGGGACTATCCAAGAGACG.

A note on this clone: The read ends 3 residues shy of where the CDR3 ends; the end is completed using the germline J gene. V is TRBV7-2 and J is TRBJ2-4, with 8 bases lining up with TRBD1. The CDR3 extends over 15 amino acids. Germline V gives CDR1 SGHTA, CDR2 FQGNSA. CDR3: CASSETGTGGYGQYF. CDR3 DNA (partial): TGTGCCAGCAGCGAGACCGGGACAGGAGGCTATGGT.

With respect to this clone: The read finishes 3 residues shy of the CDR3 end, and the germline J gene is used to complete it. The V call is TRBV30, the J call TRBJ1-5; TRBD1 might be the D (6 bases). Trimming removed 0 bases at V and 6 bases at J, with 9 bases between. This CDR3 comprises 13 residues. In germline, CDR1 is GTSNPN, CDR2 SVGIG (reference sequence). This chain's CDR3 is CAWSVQGIQPQHF. The sequenced part of the CDR3 DNA is TGTGCCTGGAGTGTGCAGGGGATTCAGCCC.

In regard to this clone: An end of the junction differs from the germline gene, which may be a read error. The CDR3 is cut off 3 residues early in the read; its end comes from the germline J gene. The V call is TRBV6-1, the J call TRBJ2-7; 8 bases match TRBD2. The CDR3 length is 16 residues. Germline CDR1 and CDR2: MNHNS and SASEGT. The CDR3 protein is CASREGPGGGGNEQYF. The sequenced part of the CDR3 DNA is TGTGCCAGCAGGGAAGGGCCGGGGGGGGGAGGCAACGAG.